This T cell receptor (beta chain) stems from a study of blood T cell repertoires in COVID-19. Turning to the study itself: Samples came from the United States, Italy and Spain, spanning acute and convalescent COVID-19. PBMCs, B-cell-depleted T cells, or T cells provided the cDNA or gDNA that made up the material.

This clone has just a few counts. The germline V gene encodes CDR1 MNHEY and CDR2 SVGAGI. V was trimmed by 2 bases and J by 0 bases, leaving 10 bases between them. The CDR3 length is 16 residues. Under the authors' procedure: Cell counts per sample came from amplifying reference gene primers. Clones were sequenced by immunoSEQ multiplex PCR, and TCRdb holds only the in-frame ones, with some missing. V and J calls and clone size are copied from that table; D and trimming were computed from the DNA. The sample gives 60,000 to 70,000 clones, about 80% of which show up once; 4.5% is in the top ten. The TCR sequence derives from an older woman with acute or convalescent COVID-19. Material: peripheral blood. The chain has TRBV6-5 and TRBJ2-2; no clear D gene. CDR3 DNA sequence: TGTGCCAGCAGTTACAACGGTTACGCGAACACCGGGGAGCTGTTTTTT. Its protein product is CASSYNGYANTGELFF.